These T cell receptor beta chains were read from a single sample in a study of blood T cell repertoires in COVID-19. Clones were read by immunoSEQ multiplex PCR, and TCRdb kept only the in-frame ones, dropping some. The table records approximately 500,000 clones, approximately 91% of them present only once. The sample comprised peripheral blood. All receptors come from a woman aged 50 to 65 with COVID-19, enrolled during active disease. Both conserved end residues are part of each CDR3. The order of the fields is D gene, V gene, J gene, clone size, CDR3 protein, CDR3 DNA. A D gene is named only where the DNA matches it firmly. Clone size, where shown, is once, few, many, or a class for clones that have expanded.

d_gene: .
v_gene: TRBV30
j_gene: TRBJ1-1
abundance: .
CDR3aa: CAWSPGRNTEAFF
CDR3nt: TGTGCCTGGAGCCCCGGGAGGAACACTGAAGCTTTCTTT

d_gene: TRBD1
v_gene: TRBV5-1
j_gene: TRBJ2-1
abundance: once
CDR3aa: CASRITGGSINEQFF
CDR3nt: TGCGCCAGCAGAATTACAGGGGGCAGTATCAATGAGCAGTTCTTC

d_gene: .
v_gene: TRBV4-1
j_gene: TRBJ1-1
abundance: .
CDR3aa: CASSPQRTAGNTEAFF
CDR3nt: TGCGCCAGCAGCCCCCAAAGGACAGCTGGGAACACTGAAGCTTTCTTT

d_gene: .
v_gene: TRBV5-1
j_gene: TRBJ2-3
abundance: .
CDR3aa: CASKAAAGGTDTQYF
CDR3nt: TGCGCCAGCAAAGCCGCGGCCGGGGGTACAGATACGCAGTATTTT

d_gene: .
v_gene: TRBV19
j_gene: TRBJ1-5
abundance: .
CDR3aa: CASSGRVSNQPQHF
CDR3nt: TGTGCCAGCTCGGGGAGGGTTAGCAATCAGCCCCAGCATTTT

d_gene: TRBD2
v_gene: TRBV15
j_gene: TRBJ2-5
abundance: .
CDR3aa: CATSRELSGGARETQYF
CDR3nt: TGTGCCACCAGCAGAGAGTTGTCCGGGGGGGCCAGGGAGACCCAGTACTTC

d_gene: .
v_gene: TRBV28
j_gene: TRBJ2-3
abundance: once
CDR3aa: CASRIQVTSTDTQYF
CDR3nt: TGTGCCAGCCGTATACAGGTGACTAGCACAGATACGCAGTATTTT

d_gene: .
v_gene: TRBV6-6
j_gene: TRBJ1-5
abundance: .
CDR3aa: CASKREGVNQPQHF
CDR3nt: TGTGCCAGCAAGCGAGAAGGGGTTAATCAGCCCCAGCATTTT

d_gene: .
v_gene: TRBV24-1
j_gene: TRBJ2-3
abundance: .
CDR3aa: CATGRGSTDTQYF
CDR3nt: TGTGCCACTGGGCGGGGTAGCACAGATACGCAGTATTTT

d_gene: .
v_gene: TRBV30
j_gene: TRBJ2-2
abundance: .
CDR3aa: CAWSVLSRGLTTGELFF
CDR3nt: TGTGCCTGGAGTGTACTATCCCGCGGGCTGACGACCGGGGAGCTGTTTTTT

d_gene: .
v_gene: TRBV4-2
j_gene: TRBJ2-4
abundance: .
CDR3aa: CASSQVSGGNIQYF
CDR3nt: TGTGCCAGCAGCCAAGTAAGCGGTGGAAACATTCAGTACTTC

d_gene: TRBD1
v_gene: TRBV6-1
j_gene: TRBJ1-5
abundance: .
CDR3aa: CASSVRGGTGVRGNQPQHF
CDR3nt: TGTGCCAGCAGTGTTAGAGGTGGGACAGGGGTGAGAGGCAATCAGCCCCAGCATTTT

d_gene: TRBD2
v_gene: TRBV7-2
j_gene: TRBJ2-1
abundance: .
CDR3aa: CASSLVAGGMNEQFF
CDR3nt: TGTGCCAGCAGCTTAGTAGCGGGGGGGATGAATGAGCAGTTCTTC

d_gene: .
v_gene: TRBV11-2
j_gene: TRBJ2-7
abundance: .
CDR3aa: CASSLRQNYEQYF
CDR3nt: TGTGCCAGCAGCCTGCGACAGAACTACGAGCAGTACTTC

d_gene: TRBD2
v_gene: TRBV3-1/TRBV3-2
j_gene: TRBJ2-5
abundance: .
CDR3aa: CASSLRTSGGAYGETQYF
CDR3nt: TGTGCCAGCAGCCTTCGGACTAGCGGGGGGGCGTATGGAGAGACCCAGTACTTC

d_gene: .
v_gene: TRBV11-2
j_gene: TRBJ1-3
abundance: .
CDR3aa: CASSLNPGAAGTIYF
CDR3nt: TGTGCCAGCAGCTTAAACCCAGGGGCCGCGGGCACCATATATTTT

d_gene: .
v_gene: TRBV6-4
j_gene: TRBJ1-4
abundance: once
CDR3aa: CASSESYRNEKLFF
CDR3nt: TGTGCCAGCAGTGAATCCTACAGGAATGAAAAACTGTTTTTT

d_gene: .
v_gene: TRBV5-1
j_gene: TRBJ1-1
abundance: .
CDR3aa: CASSSESRAAFF
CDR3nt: TGCGCCAGCAGCTCGGAGTCTCGCGCGGCTTTCTTT

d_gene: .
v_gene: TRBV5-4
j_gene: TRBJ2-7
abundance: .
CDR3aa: CASSPGHANEQYF
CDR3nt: TGTGCCAGCAGCCCGGGACATGCCAACGAGCAGTACTTC

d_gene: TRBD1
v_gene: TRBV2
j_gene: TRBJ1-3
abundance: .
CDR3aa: CASSTRQGLTGNTIYF
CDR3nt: TGTGCCAGCAGTACTCGACAGGGGCTAACTGGAAACACCATATATTTT

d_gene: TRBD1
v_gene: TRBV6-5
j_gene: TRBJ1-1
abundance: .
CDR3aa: CASAGTDSNTEAFF
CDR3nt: TGTGCCAGCGCCGGGACAGACTCGAACACTGAAGCTTTCTTT

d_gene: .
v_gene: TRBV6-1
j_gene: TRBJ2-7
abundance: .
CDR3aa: CASSEIVRAAYEQYF
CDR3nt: TGTGCCAGCAGTGAAATAGTGCGGGCGGCCTACGAGCAGTACTTC

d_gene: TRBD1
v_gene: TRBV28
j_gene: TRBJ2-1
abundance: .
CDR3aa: CASRRAGGGYNEQFF
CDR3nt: TGTGCCAGCAGGAGGGCAGGGGGTGGGTACAATGAGCAGTTCTTC

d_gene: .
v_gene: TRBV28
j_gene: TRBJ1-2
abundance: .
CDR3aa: CASSLSSRFYGYTF
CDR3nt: TGTGCCAGCAGTTTAAGCTCCAGGTTTTATGGCTACACCTTC

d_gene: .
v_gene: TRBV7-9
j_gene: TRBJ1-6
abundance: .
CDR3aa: CASSLDQQSNSPLHF
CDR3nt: TGTGCCAGCAGCTTAGATCAACAGTCCAATTCACCCCTCCACTTT

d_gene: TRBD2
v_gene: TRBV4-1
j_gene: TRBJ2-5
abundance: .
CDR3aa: CASSQDYKRGVQETQYF
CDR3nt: TGCGCCAGCAGCCAAGATTATAAGCGGGGGGTCCAAGAGACCCAGTACTTC

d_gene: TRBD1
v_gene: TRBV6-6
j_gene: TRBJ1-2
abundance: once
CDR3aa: CASSADRIWPYGYTF
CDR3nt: TGTGCCAGCAGTGCGGACAGGATATGGCCCTATGGCTACACCTTC

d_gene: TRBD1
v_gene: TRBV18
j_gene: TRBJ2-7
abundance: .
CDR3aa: CASSLNRQGAYYEQYF
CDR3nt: TGTGCCAGCTCACTTAACCGACAGGGGGCTTATTACGAGCAGTACTTC

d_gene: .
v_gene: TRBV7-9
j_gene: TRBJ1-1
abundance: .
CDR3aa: CASSFGDSDRAFF
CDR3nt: TGTGCCAGCAGCTTTGGTGACAGCGACAGGGCTTTCTTT

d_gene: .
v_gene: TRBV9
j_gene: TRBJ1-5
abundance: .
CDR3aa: CASSVGAGAAQQPQHF
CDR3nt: TGTGCCAGCAGCGTAGGGGCAGGGGCTGCACAACAGCCCCAGCATTTT

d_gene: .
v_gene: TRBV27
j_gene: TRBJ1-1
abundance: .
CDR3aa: CASSLSNGGSTEAFF
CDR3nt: TGTGCCAGCAGTTTATCGAATGGAGGGTCCACTGAAGCTTTCTTT

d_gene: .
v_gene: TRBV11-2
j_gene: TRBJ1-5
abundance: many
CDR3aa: CASSLGQPQPQHF
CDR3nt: TGTGCCAGCAGCTTAGGACAACCCCAGCCCCAGCATTTT

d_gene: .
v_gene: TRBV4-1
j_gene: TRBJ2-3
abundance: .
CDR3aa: CASSQEREVLTDTQYF
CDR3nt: TGCGCCAGCAGCCAAGAGAGAGAGGTCCTCACAGATACGCAGTATTTT

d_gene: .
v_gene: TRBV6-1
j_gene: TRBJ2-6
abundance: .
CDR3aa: CASSEGAGANVLTF
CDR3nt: TGTGCCAGCAGTGAAGGAGCTGGGGCCAACGTCCTGACTTTC